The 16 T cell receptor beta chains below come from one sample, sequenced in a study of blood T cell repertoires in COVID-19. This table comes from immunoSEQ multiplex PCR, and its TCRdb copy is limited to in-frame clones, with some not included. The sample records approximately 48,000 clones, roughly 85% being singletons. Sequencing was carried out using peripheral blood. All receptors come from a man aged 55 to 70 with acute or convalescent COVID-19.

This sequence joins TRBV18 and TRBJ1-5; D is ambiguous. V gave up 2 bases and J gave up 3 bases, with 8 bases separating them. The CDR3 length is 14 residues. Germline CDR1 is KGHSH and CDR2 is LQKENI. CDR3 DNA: TGTGCCAGCTCACCATATTACATCAATCAGCCCCAGCATTTT. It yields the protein CASSPYYINQPQHF. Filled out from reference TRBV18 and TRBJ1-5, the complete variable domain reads NAGVMQNPRHLVRRRGQEARLRCSPMKGHSHVYWYRQLPEEGLKFMVYLQKENIIDESGMPKERFSAEFPKEGPSILRIQQVVRGDSAAYFCASSPYYINQPQHFGDGTRLSIL.

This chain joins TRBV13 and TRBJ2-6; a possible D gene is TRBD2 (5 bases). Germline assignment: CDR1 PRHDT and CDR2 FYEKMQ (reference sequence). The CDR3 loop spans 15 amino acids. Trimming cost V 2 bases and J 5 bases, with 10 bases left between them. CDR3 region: CASSLRPGRANVLTF. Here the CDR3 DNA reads TGTGCCAGCAGCTTACGCCCGGGGAGGGCCAACGTCCTGACTTTC.

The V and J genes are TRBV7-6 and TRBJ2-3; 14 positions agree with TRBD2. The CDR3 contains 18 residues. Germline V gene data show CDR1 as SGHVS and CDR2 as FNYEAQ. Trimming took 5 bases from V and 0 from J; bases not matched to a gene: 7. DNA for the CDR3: TGTGCCAGCAGCACCATACGACTAGCGGGAGGGAGCACAGATACGCAGTATTTT. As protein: CASSTIRLAGGSTDTQYF.

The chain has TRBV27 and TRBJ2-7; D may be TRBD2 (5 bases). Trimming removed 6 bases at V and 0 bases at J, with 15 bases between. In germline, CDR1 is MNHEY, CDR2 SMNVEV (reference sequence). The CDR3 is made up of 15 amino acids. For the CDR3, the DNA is TGTGCCAGCAGCTCTCGAGGGCTAGCCTCCTACGAGCAGTACTTC. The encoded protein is CASSSRGLASYEQYF.

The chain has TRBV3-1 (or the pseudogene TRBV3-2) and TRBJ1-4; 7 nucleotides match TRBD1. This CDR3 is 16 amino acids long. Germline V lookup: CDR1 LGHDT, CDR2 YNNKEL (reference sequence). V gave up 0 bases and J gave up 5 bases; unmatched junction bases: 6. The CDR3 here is CASSQDPPTGNEKLFF. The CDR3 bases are TGTGCCAGCAGCCAAGATCCACCGACAGGGAATGAAAAACTGTTTTTT.

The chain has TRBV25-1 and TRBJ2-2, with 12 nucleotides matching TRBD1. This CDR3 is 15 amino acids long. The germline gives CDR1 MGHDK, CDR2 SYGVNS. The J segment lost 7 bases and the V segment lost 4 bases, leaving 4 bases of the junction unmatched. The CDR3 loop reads CASSAGTGGLGELFF. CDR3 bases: TGTGCCAGCAGTGCCGGGACAGGGGGCCTCGGGGAGCTGTTTTTT.

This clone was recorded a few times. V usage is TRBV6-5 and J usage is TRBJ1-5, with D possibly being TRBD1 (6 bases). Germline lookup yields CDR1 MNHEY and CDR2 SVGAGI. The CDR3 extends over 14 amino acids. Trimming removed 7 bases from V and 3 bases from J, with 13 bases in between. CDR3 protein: CASKRDIDNQPQHF. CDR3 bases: TGTGCCAGCAAACGGGACATCGACAATCAGCCCCAGCATTTT.

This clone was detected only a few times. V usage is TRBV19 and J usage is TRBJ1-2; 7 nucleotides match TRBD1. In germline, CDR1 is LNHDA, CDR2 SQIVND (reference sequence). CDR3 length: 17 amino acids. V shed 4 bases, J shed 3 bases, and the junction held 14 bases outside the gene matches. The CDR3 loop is CASSTFGDSFRDYGYTF. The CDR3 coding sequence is TGTGCCAGTAGTACCTTTGGGGACAGCTTCAGAGACTATGGCTACACCTTC.

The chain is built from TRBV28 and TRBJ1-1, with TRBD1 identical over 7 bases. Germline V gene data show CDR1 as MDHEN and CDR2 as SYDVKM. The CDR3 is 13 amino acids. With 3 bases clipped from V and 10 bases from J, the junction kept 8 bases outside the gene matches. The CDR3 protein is CASSFPGGDLAFF. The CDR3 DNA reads TGTGCCAGCAGTTTCCCAGGGGGAGACCTAGCTTTCTTT.

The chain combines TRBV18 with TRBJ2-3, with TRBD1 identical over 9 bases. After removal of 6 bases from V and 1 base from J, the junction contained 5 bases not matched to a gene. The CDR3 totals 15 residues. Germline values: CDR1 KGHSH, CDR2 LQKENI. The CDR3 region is CASSPRTGGTDTQYF. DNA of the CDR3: TGTGCCAGCTCCCCCCGGACAGGGGGCACAGATACGCAGTATTTT.

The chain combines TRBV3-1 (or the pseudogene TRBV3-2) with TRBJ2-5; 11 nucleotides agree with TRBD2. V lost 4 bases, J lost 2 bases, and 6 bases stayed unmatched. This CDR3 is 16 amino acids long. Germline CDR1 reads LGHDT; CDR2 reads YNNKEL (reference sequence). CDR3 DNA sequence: TGTGCCAGCAGCCTGAGGACTAGCGGGCCTCAAGAGACCCAGTACTTC. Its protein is CASSLRTSGPQETQYF.

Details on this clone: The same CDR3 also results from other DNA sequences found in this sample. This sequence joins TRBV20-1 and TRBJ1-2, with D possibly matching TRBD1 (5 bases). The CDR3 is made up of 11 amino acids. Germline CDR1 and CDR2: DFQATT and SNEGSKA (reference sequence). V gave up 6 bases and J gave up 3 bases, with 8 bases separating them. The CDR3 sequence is CSAEGDYGYTF. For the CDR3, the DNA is TGCAGTGCAGAAGGGGACTATGGCTACACCTTC.

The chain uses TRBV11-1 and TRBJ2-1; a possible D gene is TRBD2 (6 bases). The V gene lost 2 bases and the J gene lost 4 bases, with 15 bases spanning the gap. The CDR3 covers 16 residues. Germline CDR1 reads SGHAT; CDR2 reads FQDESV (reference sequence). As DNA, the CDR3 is TGTGCCAGCAGCTTACGGTTGGGGGGAAAATACAATGAGCAGTTCTTC. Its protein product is CASSLRLGGKYNEQFF. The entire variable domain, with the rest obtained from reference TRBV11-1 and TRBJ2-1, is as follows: EAEVAQSPRYKITEKSQAVAFWCDPISGHATLYWYRQILGQGPELLVQFQDESVVDDSQLPKDRFSAERLKGVDSTLKIQPAELGDSAMYLCASSLRLGGKYNEQFFGPGTRLTVL.

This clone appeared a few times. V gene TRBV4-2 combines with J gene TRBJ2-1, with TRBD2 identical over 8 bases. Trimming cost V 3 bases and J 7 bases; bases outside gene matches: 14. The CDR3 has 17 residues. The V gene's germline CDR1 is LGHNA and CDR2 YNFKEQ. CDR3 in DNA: TGTGCCAGCAGCCAGAGTAGGGTAAGCGGGAGCATAAATGAGCAGTTCTTC. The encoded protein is CASSQSRVSGSINEQFF.

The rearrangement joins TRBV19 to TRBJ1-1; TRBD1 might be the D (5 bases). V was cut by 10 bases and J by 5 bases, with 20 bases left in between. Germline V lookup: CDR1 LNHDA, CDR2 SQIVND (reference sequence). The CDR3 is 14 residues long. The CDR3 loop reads CATGGRGEGTEAFF. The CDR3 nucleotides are TGTGCCACCGGAGGTCGCGGGGAGGGGACTGAAGCTTTCTTT.

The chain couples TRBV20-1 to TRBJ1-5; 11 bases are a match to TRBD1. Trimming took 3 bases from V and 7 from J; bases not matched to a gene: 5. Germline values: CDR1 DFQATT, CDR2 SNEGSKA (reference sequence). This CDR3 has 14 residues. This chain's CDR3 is CSASFGTGGQPQHF. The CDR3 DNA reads TGCAGTGCTAGTTTCGGGACAGGGGGACAGCCCCAGCATTTT.